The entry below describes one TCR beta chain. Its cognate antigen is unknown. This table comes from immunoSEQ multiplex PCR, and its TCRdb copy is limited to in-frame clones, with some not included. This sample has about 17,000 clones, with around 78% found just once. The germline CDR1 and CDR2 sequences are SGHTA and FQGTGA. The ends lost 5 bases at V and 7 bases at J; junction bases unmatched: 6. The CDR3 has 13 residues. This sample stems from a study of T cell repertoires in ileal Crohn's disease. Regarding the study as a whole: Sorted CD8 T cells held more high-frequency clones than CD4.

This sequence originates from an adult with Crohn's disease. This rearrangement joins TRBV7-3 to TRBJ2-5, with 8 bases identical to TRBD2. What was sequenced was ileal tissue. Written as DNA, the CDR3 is TGTGCCAGCAGCCCCCCGGGGGGGGCGACCCAGTACTTC. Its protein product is CASSPPGGATQYF.